The T cell receptor beta chain described here comes from a study of T cell responses to AZD1222 COVID-19 vaccine. Regarding the study as a whole: Two AZD1222 administrations were followed by greater Spike-specific TCR breadth and depth.

CDR1 is SEHNR and CDR2 is FQNEAQ in the germline V gene (reference sequence). V was trimmed by 5 bases and J by 0 bases, leaving 11 bases between them. This CDR3 is built from 16 residues. With respect to this clone: What it binds is unknown.

Sequencing used immunoSEQ multiplex PCR; TCRdb keeps in-frame clones, though not all of them. The sample includes about 150,000 clones, over 90% of them seen just once. Sequencing used peripheral blood, obtained 28 days after the second AZD1222 dose. This TCR derives from an adult who received the AZD1222 COVID-19 vaccine. J is TRBJ1-6 and V is TRBV7-9; tentative D call: TRBD1 (6 bases). CDR3 coding DNA: TGTGCCAGCAGCCTCACAGGGAGCTCCTATAATTCACCCCTCCACTTT. Encoded protein: CASSLTGSSYNSPLHF.